The 20 T cell receptor beta chains below were found in one sample sequenced in a study of neoadjuvant anti-PD-1 for oral cavity cancer. This sample's time point: after neoadjuvant nivolumab, at surgical resection. Clones were sequenced by immunoSEQ multiplex PCR, and TCRdb holds only the in-frame ones, with some missing. The table has about 39,000 clones, approximately 80% seen once. This specimen consisted of PBMCs, obtained after nivolumab (anti-PD-1) treatment. The source is a person between 40 and 85 years old with oral cavity squamous cell carcinoma.

The CDR3 DNA reads as TGTGCCAGCAGCGAAAAGTGGACAGGAGAGAACACTGAAGCTTTCTTT. Translated: CASSEKWTGENTEAFF. The gene calls are TRBV7-9 and TRBJ1-1, with 7 bases aligning to TRBD1. CDR1 and CDR2 from the germline V gene are SEHNR and FQNEAQ (reference sequence). V was clipped by 5 bases and J by 1 base; unmatched bases: 10. The CDR3 spans 16 residues. Using reference TRBV7-9 and TRBJ1-1 for the parts outside the CDR3, the full variable domain is DTGVSQNPRHKITKRGQNVTFRCDPISEHNRLYWYRQTLGQGPEFLTYFQNEAQLEKSRLLSDRFSAERPKGSFSTLEIQRTEQGDSAMYLCASSEKWTGENTEAFFGQGTRLTVV.

This chain links TRBV5-4 with TRBJ2-6, with 7 bases identical to TRBD1. This CDR3 region has 16 residues. From germline, CDR1 is SGHNT and CDR2 YYREEE (reference sequence). J was trimmed by 4 bases and V by 5 bases; bases with no gene match: 9. The CDR3 here is CASRRGGDAGANVLTF. Here the CDR3 DNA reads TGTGCCAGCAGGAGAGGGGGCGACGCGGGGGCCAACGTCCTGACTTTC.

The chain has TRBV27 and TRBJ1-2; the D is unclear. Germline CDR1 and CDR2: MNHEY and SMNVEV (reference sequence). Trimming left V 2 bases short and J 8 bases short, with 18 bases between. The CDR3 consists of 15 residues. The CDR3 DNA is TGTGCCAGCAGTTTAAGAGTGGGAGGGATGAGAGGCTACACCTTC. This translates into CASSLRVGGMRGYTF.

This chain joins TRBV2 and TRBJ1-4, with a weak D call TRBD1 (5 bases). The germline V gene encodes CDR1 SNHLY and CDR2 FYNNEI. The V and J ends lost 8 bases and 5 bases respectively, with 15 bases between them. This CDR3 is 14 amino acids long. The CDR3 here is CASRRAGPNEKLFF. In DNA, the CDR3 is TGTGCCAGCCGCCGGGCGGGGCCGAATGAAAAACTGTTTTTT.

This chain uses TRBV28 with TRBJ1-1; D possibly corresponds to TRBD1 (6 bases). V gave up 6 bases and J gave up 3 bases, with 11 bases separating them. Germline V lookup: CDR1 MDHEN, CDR2 SYDVKM. The CDR3 covers 13 residues. CDR3 residues: CASRLQGHTEAFF. The CDR3 DNA reads TGTGCCAGCAGATTACAGGGTCACACTGAAGCTTTCTTT. Supplemented by reference TRBV28 and TRBJ1-1, the full variable domain reads DVKVTQSSRYLVKRTGEKVFLECVQDMDHENMFWYRQDPGLGLRLIYFSYDVKMKEKGDIPEGYSVSREKKERFSLILESASTNQTSMYLCASRLQGHTEAFFGQGTRLTVV.

The CDR3 here is CATSVGGGGYEQYF. The CDR3 DNA sequence: TGTGCCACCAGCGTGGGGGGCGGGGGGTACGAGCAGTACTTC. The chain couples TRBV15 to TRBJ2-7; 8 nucleotides align to TRBD2. CDR1 is LNHNV, CDR2 YYDKDF, per germline (reference sequence). V trimming: 5 bases; J trimming: 4 bases; junction bases outside the gene matches: 7. CDR3 length equals 14 residues.

A few counts support this clone. The chain employs TRBV7-2 and TRBJ2-2; 10 bases are shared with TRBD2. CDR1 SGHTA and CDR2 FQGNSA come from the germline V gene. The V gene end was trimmed by 5 bases and the J gene end by 5 bases; junction bases not matched to a gene: 2. This CDR3 contains 14 residues. Here the CDR3 reads CASSVLAGTGELFF. In DNA form, the CDR3 reads TGTGCCAGCAGCGTACTAGCGGGAACCGGGGAGCTGTTTTTT.

V gene TRBV27 combines with J gene TRBJ2-3; 12 bases line up with TRBD2. There are 15 residues in the CDR3. CDR1 MNHEY and CDR2 SMNVEV come from the germline V gene (reference sequence). V was clipped by 4 bases and J by 6 bases; unmatched bases: 5. The CDR3 region is CASSSSGRVGDTQYF. Written as DNA, the CDR3 is TGTGCCAGCAGTTCTAGCGGGAGGGTAGGCGATACGCAGTATTTT.

The V call is TRBV9, the J call TRBJ2-7; D tentatively reads TRBD1 or TRBD2 (6 bases each). The CDR3 is 15 amino acids. The germline V gene has CDR1 SGDLS and CDR2 YYNGEE. The germline V and J ends were trimmed by 0 bases and 3 bases, with 13 bases remaining between them. The CDR3 DNA sequence: TGTGCCAGCAGCGTAGGAGGGGGGAATATCTACGAGCAGTACTTC. Amino acids: CASSVGGGNIYEQYF.

The CDR3 loop reads CSVRTWGYNEQFF. In DNA form, the CDR3 reads TGCAGCGTTCGGACTTGGGGCTACAATGAGCAGTTCTTC. The V and J genes are TRBV29-1 and TRBJ2-1, with D possibly TRBD2 on 5 matching bases. V lost 5 bases to trimming and J lost 3 bases, with 11 bases between them. The CDR3 sequence is 13 residues long. Looked up from germline, CDR1 is SQVTM and CDR2 is ANQGSEA.

This chain links TRBV28 with TRBJ1-1; TRBD1 might be the D (5 bases). The germline V gene encodes CDR1 MDHEN and CDR2 SYDVKM. Trimming took off 5 bases at V and 7 bases at J, with 20 bases between the two ends. The CDR3 spans 15 residues. The CDR3 coding sequence is TGTGCCAGCAGTACCTTAGCAACAGGTCTCTATGAAGCTTTCTTT. It yields the protein CASSTLATGLYEAFF.

The chain uses TRBV6-1 and TRBJ2-1, with a tentative D call TRBD1 (6 bases). This CDR3 comprises 12 residues. Per the germline V gene, CDR1 is MNHNS and CDR2 is SASEGT. V shed 4 bases and J shed 9 bases, with 10 bases lying between them. The CDR3 bases are TGTGCCAGCAGTGCCACAGGGATTGAGCAGTTCTTC. It codes for CASSATGIEQFF.

The rearrangement joins TRBV4-1 to TRBJ2-3, with 10 bases identical to TRBD2. From germline, CDR1 is MGHRA and CDR2 YSYEKL. Trimming at V came to 1 base and at J to 5 bases, leaving 9 bases not matched to a gene. CDR3 size: 17 residues. The CDR3: CASSQGEGAGGRDTQYF. CDR3 in DNA: TGCGCCAGCAGCCAAGGGGAAGGAGCGGGGGGGAGAGATACGCAGTATTTT.

As DNA, the CDR3 is TGTGCCAGCACCACCGCTCAGGGGGAGGGCTATGGCTACACCTTC. Protein sequence: CASTTAQGEGYGYTF. The rearrangement joins TRBV27 to TRBJ1-2, with TRBD1 matching 7 bases. CDR1 and CDR2 from the germline V gene are MNHEY and SMNVEV (reference sequence). The CDR3 length is 15 residues. Germline trimming cut 7 bases from V and 4 bases from J; bases unmatched to any gene: 12.

The V gene is TRBV6-5, the J gene TRBJ2-2, with D perhaps TRBD1 (5 bases). Per the germline V gene, CDR1 is MNHEY and CDR2 is SVGAGI. V gave up 6 bases and J gave up 8 bases, with 7 bases separating them. The CDR3 totals 11 residues. The CDR3 sequence is CASRRTGELFF. As DNA, the CDR3 is TGTGCCAGCAGACGGACAGGGGAGCTGTTTTTT.

The chain joins TRBV6-6 to TRBJ1-3; maybe TRBD1 (5 bases). CDR1 is MNHNY, CDR2 SVGAGI, per germline (reference sequence). This CDR3 region has 16 residues. The V gene lost 6 bases and the J gene lost 0 bases, with 15 bases spanning the gap. The CDR3 sequence: CASSPGRLSSGNTIYF. The CDR3 DNA is TGTGCCAGCAGCCCGGGACGCCTGAGCTCTGGAAACACCATATATTTT.

This clone has just a few counts. The chain employs TRBV5-4 and TRBJ2-2; D is possibly TRBD1 (5 bases). Trimming removed 3 bases from V and 4 bases from J, with 19 bases in between. Germline V gene data show CDR1 as SGHNT and CDR2 as YYREEE (reference sequence). The CDR3 runs 17 residues. CDR3 loop: CASSSPGQGVITGELFF. In DNA form, the CDR3 reads TGTGCCAGCAGCTCCCCCGGGCAGGGCGTCATCACCGGGGAGCTGTTTTTT.

The genes are TRBV5-1 and TRBJ2-7; TRBD2 matches at 7 bases. CDR1 is SGHRS and CDR2 is YFSETQ in the germline V gene. The V segment lost 0 bases and the J segment 2 bases; nucleotides outside the gene matches: 14. The CDR3 is made up of 18 amino acids. CDR3 protein: CASSLDRWRLAETYEQYF. The CDR3 DNA is TGCGCCAGCAGCTTGGATAGGTGGCGACTAGCAGAAACCTACGAGCAGTACTTC.

The rearrangement uses TRBV7-2 and TRBJ2-5; D may correspond to TRBD1 or TRBD2 (5 bases each). CDR1 and CDR2 from the germline V gene are SGHTA and FQGNSA. Trimming shortened V by 5 bases and J by 2 bases, and 15 bases separated the two germline ends. The CDR3 loop spans 15 amino acids. CDR3 in DNA: TGTGCCAGCAGCCTCAGCGGACACACACAAGAGACCCAGTACTTC. This sequence encodes CASSLSGHTQETQYF.

V usage is TRBV9 and J usage is TRBJ1-2, with D possibly being TRBD1 (6 bases). Germline V gene sequence: CDR1 SGDLS, CDR2 YYNGEE. The V end lost 1 base, the J end lost 4 bases, and 14 bases lay between the germline ends. This CDR3 has 15 amino acids. The CDR3 sequence: CASSVSRGFVYGYTF. DNA for the CDR3: TGTGCCAGCAGCGTATCAAGGGGGTTTGTCTATGGCTACACCTTC.